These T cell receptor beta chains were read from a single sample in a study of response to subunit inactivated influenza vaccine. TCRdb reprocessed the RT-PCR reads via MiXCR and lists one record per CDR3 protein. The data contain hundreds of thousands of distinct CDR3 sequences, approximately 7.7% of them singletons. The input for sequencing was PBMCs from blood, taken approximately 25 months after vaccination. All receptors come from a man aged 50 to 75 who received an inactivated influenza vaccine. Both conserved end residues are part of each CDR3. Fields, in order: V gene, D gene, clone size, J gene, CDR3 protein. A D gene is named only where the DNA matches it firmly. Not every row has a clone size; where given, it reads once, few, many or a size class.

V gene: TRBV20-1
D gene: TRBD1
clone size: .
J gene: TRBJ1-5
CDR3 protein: CSAPPGQGSPQHF

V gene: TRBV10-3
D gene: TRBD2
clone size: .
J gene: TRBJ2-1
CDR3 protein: CAIREGLAGLPLLRNEQFF

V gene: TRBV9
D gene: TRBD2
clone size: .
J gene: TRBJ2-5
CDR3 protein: CASSVGSGSRETQYF

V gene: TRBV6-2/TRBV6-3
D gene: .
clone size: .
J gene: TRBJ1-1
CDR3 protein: CASSSYLGTEAFF

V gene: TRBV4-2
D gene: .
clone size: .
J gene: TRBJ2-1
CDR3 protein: CASSQGGQGMNNEQFF

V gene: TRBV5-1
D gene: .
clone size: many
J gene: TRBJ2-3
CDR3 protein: CASGPGRGGTTDTQYF

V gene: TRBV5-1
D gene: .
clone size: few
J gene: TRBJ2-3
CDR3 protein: CASSPSPADTQYF

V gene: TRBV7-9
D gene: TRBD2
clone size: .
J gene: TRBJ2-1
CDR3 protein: CASSFQGLAGVVNEQFF

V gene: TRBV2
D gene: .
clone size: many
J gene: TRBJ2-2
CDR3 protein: CASTERFTVNTGELFF

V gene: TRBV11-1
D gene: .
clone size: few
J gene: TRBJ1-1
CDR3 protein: CASSLREVWGTMNTEAFF

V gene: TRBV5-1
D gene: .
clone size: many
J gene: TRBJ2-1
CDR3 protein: CASSLEPGGFDEQFF

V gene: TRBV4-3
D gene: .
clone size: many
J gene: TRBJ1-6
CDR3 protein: CASSQGIEYNSPLHF

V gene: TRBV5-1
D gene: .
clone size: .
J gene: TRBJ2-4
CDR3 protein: CASSQGGDPAKNIQYF

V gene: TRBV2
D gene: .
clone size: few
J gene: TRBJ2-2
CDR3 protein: CASSPRWGGATGELFF